The sequence of this TCR beta chain was determined in a study of shared T cell receptors in the human thymus. Clones were sequenced by immunoSEQ multiplex PCR, and TCRdb holds only the in-frame ones, with some missing. The table shows approximately 490,000 clones, with about 80% occurring only once. V was clipped by 2 bases and J by 6 bases, with 14 bases between them. The germline gives CDR1 MNHEY, CDR2 SVGAGI. The CDR3 spans 15 residues. These data are also associated with another study on human thymus T cells. That source notes: Among unrelated individuals, related research reported thymic repertoires that overlapped highly.

The J gene is TRBJ2-1, the V gene TRBV6-5, with a weak D call TRBD2 (7 bases). The specimen sequenced was thymocytes. The origin of this receptor is a boy younger than two with a congenital heart defect. CDR3 protein: CASSYDRRGGNEQFF. The CDR3 DNA reads as TGTGCCAGCAGTTACGATCGGAGGGGGGGCAATGAGCAGTTCTTC.